A single TCR beta chain is shown here with its context. This CDR3 comprises 16 residues. The germline V and J ends were trimmed by 3 bases and 5 bases, with 19 bases remaining between them. Germline V gives CDR1 SEHNR, CDR2 FQNEAQ (reference sequence). This sample was taken from a study of blood T cell repertoires in COVID-19. Study context: The United States, Italy and Spain provided the acute and convalescent COVID-19 samples. Sample material is recorded as cDNA or gDNA derived from T cells, B-cell-depleted T cells, or PBMCs.

Per the original data handling: Nucleated cell number was recorded as an estimate derived from reference gene primer amplification. TCRdb keeps only in-frame clones here, not all; method: immunoSEQ multiplex PCR. The D gene and trimming were derived from the DNA, and the V and J assignments and clone size from that table. The data show 110,000 or so clones, with 70% to 80% seen just once and about 6.8% held by the top ten. Material for sequencing was peripheral blood. The V gene is TRBV7-9, the J gene TRBJ1-1; D is possibly TRBD1 (5 bases). The TCR originated in an older man with acute or convalescent COVID-19. The CDR3 here is CASSFPSGTTNTEAFF. In DNA form, the CDR3 reads TGTGCCAGCAGCTTTCCTTCCGGGACTACGAATACTGAAGCTTTCTTT.